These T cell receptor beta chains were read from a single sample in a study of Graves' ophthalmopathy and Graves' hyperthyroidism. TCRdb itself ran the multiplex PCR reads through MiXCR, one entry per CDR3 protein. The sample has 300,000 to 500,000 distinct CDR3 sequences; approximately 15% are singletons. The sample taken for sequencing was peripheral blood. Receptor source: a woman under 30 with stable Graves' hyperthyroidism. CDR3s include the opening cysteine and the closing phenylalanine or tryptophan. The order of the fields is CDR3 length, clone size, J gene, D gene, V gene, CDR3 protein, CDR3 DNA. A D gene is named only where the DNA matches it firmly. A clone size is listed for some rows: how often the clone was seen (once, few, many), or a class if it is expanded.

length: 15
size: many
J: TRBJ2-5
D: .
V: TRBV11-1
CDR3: CASSSTRDNEETQYF
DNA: TGTGCCAGCAGCTCCACCCGGGACAACGAAGAGACCCAGTACTTC

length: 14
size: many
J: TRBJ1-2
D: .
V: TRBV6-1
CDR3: CASSERGNRRGYTF
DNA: TGTGCCAGCAGTGAAAGGGGCAACAGGCGAGGCTACACCTTC

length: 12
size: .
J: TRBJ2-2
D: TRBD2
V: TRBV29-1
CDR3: CSVLAGAGELFF
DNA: TGCAGCGTTCTGGCGGGAGCCGGGGAGCTGTTTTTT

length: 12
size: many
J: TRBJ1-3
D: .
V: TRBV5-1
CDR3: CASSLDSHTIYF
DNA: TGCGCCAGCAGCTTGGATTCGCACACCATATATTTT

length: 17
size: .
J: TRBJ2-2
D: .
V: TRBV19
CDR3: CASSIILRSPDTGELFF
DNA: TGTGCCAGTAGTATTATCTTGAGGAGCCCCGACACCGGGGAGCTGTTTTTT

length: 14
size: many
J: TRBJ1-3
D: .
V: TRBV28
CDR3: CASSDRDIGNTIYF
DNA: TGTGCCAGCAGTGACCGGGACATTGGAAACACCATATATTTT

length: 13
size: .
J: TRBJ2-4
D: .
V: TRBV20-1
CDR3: CSATGTTENIKYF
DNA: TGCAGTGCCACTGGGACCACCGAGAACATTAAGTACTTC

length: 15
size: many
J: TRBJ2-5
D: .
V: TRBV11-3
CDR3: CASSLEGRGGETQYF
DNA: TGTGCCAGCAGCTTAGAAGGCAGGGGGGGAGAGACCCAGTACTTC

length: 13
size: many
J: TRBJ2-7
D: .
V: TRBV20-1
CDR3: CSARASLGYEQYF
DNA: TGCAGTGCTAGAGCCAGTTTGGGCTACGAGCAGTACTTC

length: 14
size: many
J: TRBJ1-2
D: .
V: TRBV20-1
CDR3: CSARGVPQGYGYTF
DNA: TGCAGTGCTAGGGGGGTCCCGCAGGGCTATGGCTACACCTTC

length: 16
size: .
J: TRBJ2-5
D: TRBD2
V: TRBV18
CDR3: CASSPVSAGGPETQYF
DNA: TGTGCCAGCTCACCCGTCTCAGCGGGGGGGCCGGAGACCCAGTACTTC

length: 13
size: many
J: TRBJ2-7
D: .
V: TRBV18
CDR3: CASSVGTGYEQYF
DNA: TGTGCCAGCTCAGTCGGGACGGGCTACGAGCAGTACTTC

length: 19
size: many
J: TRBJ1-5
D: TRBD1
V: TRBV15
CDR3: CATSRDIGTGIVGRQPQHF
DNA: TGTGCCACCAGCAGAGATATCGGGACAGGTATTGTCGGACGTCAGCCCCAGCATTTT

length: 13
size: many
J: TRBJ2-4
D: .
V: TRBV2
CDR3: CASVGSYKNIQYF
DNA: TGTGCCAGCGTAGGGAGCTACAAAAACATTCAGTACTTC

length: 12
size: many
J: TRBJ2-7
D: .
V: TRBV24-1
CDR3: CATSDDRFEQYF
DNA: TGTGCCACCAGTGACGACCGCTTTGAGCAGTACTTC

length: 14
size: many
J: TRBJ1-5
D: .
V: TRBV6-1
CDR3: CASSDRAPNQPQHF
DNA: TGTGCCAGCAGTGACAGGGCCCCGAATCAGCCCCAGCATTTT

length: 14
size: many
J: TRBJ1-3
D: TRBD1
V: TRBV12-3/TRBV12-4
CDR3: CASRRTGLGNTIYF
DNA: TGTGCCAGCAGGCGGACAGGGCTAGGAAACACCATATATTTT

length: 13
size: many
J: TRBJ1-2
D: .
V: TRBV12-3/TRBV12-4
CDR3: CASSFRQGNGYTF
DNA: TGTGCCAGCAGTTTTAGGCAGGGCAATGGCTACACCTTC

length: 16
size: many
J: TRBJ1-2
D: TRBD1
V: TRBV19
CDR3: CASSPPGTGIYYGYTF
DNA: TGTGCCAGTAGTCCTCCGGGGACAGGGATTTACTATGGCTACACCTTC

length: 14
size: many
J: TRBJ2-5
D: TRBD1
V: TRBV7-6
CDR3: CASRAGQVWETQYF
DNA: TGTGCCAGCAGGGCGGGACAGGTTTGGGAGACCCAGTACTTC

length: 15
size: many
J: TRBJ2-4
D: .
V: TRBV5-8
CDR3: CASSLRGSAKNIQYF
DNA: TGTGCCAGCAGCCTCAGGGGTAGTGCCAAAAACATTCAGTACTTC

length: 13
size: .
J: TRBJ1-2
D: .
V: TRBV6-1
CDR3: CASSEGAGYGYTF
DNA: TGTGCCAGCAGTGAGGGTGCTGGCTATGGCTACACCTTC

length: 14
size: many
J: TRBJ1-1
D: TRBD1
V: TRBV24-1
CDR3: CATRTGGRGTEAFF
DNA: TGTGCCACCAGGACAGGGGGTCGTGGCACTGAAGCTTTCTTT

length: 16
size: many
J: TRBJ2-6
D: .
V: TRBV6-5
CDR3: CASSYSLTSGANVLTF
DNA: TGTGCCAGCAGTTACTCTTTGACTTCTGGGGCCAACGTCCTGACTTTC

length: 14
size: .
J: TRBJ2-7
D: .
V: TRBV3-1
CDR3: CVSSRDIGRYEQYF
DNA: TGTGTCAGCAGCCGGGACATAGGACGGTACGAGCAGTACTTC

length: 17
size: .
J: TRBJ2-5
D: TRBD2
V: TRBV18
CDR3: CASSPPSSGGTKVTQYF
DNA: TGTGCCAGCTCACCACCATCTAGCGGGGGAACGAAAGTGACCCAGTACTTC

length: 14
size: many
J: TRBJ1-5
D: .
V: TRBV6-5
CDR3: CASTLDSLNQPQHF
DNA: TGTGCCAGCACCCTCGACTCTTTGAATCAGCCCCAGCATTTT

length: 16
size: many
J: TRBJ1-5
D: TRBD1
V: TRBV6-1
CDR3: CASSEPGTGGNQPQHF
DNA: TGTGCCAGCAGTGAACCCGGGACAGGGGGCAATCAGCCCCAGCATTTT

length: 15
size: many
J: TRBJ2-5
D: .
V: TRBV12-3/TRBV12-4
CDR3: CASSSGTLLQETQYF
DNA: TGTGCCAGCAGCTCAGGGACTCTACTACAAGAGACCCAGTACTTC

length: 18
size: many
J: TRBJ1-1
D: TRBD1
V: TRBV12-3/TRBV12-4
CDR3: CASRTQNRGLGENTEAFF
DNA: TGTGCCAGCAGGACACAAAACAGGGGGCTGGGTGAGAACACTGAAGCTTTCTTT

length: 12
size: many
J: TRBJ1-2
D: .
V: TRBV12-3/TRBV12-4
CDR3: CASSLMGYGYAF
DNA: TGTGCCAGCAGTTTGATGGGCTATGGCTACGCCTTC

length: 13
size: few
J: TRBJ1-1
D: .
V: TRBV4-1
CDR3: CASSQAEYTEAFF
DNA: TGCGCCAGCAGCCAAGCAGAGTACACTGAAGCTTTCTTT

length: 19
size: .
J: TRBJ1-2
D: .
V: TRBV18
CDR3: CASSPPFSWSGSSNYGYTF
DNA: TGTGCCAGCTCACCACCGTTTTCTTGGTCGGGCTCGTCGAACTATGGCTACACCTTC

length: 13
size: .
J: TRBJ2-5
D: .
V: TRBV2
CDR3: CASDWTGTKTQYF
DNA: TGTGCCAGCGACTGGACAGGGACTAAGACCCAGTACTTC

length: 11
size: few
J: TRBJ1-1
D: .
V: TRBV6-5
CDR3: CASSYALGAFF
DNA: TGTGCCAGCAGTTACGCGCTGGGAGCTTTCTTT

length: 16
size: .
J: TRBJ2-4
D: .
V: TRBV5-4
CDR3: CASSLQGGIAKNIQYF
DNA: TGTGCCAGCAGCTTGCAGGGAGGTATAGCCAAAAACATTCAGTACTTC

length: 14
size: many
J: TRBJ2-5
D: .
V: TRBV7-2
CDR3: CASSESRRGETQYF
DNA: TGTGCCAGCAGCGAAAGCCGTCGGGGAGAGACCCAGTACTTC